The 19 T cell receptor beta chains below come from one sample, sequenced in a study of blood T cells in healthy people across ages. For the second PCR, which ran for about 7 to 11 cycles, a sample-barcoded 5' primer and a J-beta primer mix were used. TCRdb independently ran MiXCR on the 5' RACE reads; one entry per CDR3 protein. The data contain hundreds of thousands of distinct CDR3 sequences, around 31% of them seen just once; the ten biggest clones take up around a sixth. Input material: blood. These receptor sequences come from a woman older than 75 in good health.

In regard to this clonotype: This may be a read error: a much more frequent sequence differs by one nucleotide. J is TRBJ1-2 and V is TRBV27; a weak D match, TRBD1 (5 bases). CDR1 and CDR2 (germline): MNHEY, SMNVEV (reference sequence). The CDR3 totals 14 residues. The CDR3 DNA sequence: TGTGCCAGCAGTTTATGGGGCCCAGACTATGGCTACATCTTC. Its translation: CASSLWGPDYGYIF.

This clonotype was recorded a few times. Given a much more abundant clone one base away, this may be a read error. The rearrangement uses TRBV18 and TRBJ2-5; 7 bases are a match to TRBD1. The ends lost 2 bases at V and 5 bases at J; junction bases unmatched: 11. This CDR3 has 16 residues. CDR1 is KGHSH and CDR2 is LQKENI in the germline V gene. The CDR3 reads CASSPSLGGFWETQYF. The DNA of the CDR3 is TGTGCCAGCTCACCATCCCTAGGGGGCTTCTGGGAGACCCAGTACTTC. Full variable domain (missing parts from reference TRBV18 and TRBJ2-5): NAGVMQNPRHLVRRRGQEARLRCSPMKGHSHVYWYRQLPEEGLKFMVYLQKENIIDESGMPKERFSAEFPKEGPSILRIQQVVRGDSAAYFCASSPSLGGFWETQYFGPGTRLLVL.

CDR3 region: CASSQDVLPRLGDLAKNIQYF. The CDR3 coding sequence is TGCGCCAGCAGCCAAGATGTGTTACCTCGACTCGGGGACCTAGCCAAAAACATTCAGTACTTC. The chain is built from TRBV4-3 and TRBJ2-4, with D perhaps given as TRBD1 or TRBD2 (5 bases each). Germline V CDR1 and CDR2: LGHNA, YSLEER. This CDR3 contains 21 residues. Trimming pared 0 bases from V and 0 bases from J, leaving 24 bases between.

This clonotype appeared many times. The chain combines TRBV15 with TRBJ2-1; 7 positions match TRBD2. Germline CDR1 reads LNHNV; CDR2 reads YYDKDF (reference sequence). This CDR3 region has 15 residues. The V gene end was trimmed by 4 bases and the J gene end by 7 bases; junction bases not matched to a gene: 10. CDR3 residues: CATSNLRSGGNEQFF. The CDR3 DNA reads TGTGCCACCAGCAACCTCAGGTCCGGGGGGAATGAGCAGTTCTTC.

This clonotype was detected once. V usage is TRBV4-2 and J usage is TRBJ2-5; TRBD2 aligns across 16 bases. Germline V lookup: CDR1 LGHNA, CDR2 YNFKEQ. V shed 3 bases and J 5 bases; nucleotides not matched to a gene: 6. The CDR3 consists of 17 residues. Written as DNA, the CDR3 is TGTGCCAGCAGCCAGGGACTAGCGGGAGGGCCGTGGGAGACCCAGTACTTC. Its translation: CASSQGLAGGPWETQYF.

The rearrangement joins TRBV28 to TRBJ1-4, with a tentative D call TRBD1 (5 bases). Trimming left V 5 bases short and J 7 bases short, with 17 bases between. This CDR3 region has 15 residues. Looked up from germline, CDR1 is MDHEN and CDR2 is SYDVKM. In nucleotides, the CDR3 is TGTGCCAGCAGTCCCATGGGGGGACCTCGTGAAAAACTGTTTTTT. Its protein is CASSPMGGPREKLFF.

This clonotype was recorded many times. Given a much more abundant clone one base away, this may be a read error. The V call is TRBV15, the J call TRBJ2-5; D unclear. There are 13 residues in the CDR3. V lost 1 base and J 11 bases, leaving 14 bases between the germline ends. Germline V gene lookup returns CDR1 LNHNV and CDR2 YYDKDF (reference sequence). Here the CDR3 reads CATSRGVGNEQYF. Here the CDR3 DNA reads TGTGCCACCAGCAGAGGCGTGGGCAATGAGCAGTACTTC.

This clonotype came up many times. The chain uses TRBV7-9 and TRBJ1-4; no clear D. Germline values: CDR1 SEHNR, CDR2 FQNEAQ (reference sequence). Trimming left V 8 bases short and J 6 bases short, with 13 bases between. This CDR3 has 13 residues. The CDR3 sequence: CASSSYGDEKLFF. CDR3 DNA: TGTGCCAGCTCCTCGTACGGGGATGAAAAACTGTTTTTT.

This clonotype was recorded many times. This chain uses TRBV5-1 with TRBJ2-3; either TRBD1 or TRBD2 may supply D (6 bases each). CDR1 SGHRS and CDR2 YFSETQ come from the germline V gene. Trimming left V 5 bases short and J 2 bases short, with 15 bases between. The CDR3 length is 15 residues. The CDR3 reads CASSRGDINTDTQYF. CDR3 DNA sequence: TGCGCCAGCAGTAGGGGGGACATCAACACAGATACGCAGTATTTT.

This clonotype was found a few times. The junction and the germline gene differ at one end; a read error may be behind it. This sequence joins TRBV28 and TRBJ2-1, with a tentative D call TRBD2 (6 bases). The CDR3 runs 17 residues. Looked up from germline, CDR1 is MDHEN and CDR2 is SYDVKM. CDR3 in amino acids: CASSLLWAGRNYNGQFF. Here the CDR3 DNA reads TGTGCCAGCAGTTTATTATGGGCGGGGCGAAATTACAATGGGCAGTTCTTC.

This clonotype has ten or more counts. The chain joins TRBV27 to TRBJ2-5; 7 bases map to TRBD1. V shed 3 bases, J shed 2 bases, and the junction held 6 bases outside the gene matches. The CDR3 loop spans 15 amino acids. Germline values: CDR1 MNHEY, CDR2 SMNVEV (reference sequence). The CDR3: CASSFGQDPQETQYF. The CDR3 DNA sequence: TGTGCCAGCAGTTTCGGACAGGACCCTCAAGAGACCCAGTACTTC.

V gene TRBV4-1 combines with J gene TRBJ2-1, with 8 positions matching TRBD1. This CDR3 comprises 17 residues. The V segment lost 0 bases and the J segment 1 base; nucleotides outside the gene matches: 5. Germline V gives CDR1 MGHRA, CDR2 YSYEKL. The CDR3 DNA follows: TGCGCCAGCAGCCAAGATGGGCAGGGGGCATCCTACAATGAGCAGTTCTTC. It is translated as CASSQDGQGASYNEQFF.

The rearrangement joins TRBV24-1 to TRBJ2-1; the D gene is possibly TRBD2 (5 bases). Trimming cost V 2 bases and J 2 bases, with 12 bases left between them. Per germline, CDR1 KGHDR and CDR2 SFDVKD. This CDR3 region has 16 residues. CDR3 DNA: TGTGCCACCAGTGATTCTACTAGAAGGGCCTACAATGAGCAGTTCTTC. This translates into CATSDSTRRAYNEQFF.

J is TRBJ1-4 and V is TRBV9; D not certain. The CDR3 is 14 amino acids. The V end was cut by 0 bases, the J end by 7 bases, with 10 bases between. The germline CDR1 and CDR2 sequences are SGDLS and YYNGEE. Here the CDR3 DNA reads TGTGCCAGCAGCGTAGGCTCGGTCGGTGAAAAACTGTTTTTT. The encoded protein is CASSVGSVGEKLFF.

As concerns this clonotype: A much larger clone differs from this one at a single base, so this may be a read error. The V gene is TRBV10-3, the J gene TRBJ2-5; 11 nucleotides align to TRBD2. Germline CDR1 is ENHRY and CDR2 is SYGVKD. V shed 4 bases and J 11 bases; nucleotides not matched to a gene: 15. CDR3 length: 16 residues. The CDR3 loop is CAISGLAGGSSWEQYF. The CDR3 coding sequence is TGTGCCATCAGTGGTCTAGCGGGGGGCTCGAGTTGGGAGCAGTACTTC.

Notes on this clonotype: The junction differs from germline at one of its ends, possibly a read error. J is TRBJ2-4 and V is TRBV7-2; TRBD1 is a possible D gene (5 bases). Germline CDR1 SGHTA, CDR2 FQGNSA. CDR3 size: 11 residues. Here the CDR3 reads CASNLGHGQYF. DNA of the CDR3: TGTGCCAGCAACTTAGGACACGGGCAGTACTTC.

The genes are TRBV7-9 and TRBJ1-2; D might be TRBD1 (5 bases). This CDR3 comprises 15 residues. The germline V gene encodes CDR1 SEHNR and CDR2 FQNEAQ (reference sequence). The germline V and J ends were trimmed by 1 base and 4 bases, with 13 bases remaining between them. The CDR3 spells CASSLDSTVGYGYTF. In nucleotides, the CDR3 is TGTGCCAGCAGCTTAGATTCGACAGTGGGCTATGGCTACACCTTC.

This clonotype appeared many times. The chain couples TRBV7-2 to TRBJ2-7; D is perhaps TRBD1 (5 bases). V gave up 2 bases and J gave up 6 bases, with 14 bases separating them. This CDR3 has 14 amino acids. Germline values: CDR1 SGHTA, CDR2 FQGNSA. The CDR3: CASSLSRDRAEQYF. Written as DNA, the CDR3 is TGTGCCAGCAGCTTATCCAGGGATCGGGCCGAGCAGTACTTC.

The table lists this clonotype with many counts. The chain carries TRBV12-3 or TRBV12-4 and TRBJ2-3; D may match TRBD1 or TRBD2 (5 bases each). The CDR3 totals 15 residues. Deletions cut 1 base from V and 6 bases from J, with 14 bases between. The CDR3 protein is CASSLEGTIEDTQYF. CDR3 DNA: TGTGCCAGCAGTTTAGAGGGGACCATTGAGGATACGCAGTATTTT.